Included here is one TCR beta chain sequence, with context. CDR1 and CDR2 from the germline V gene are SGHRS and YFSETQ. V dropped 5 bases and J dropped 3 bases, with 11 bases sitting between them. This CDR3 is built from 13 residues. Generated by immunoSEQ multiplex PCR, the TCRdb table keeps only in-frame clones and is missing some. Among roughly 300,000 clones listed, about 90% were seen once. The study recruited people aged 18 to 89 years across some 23 US areas. The sample comes from a study of blood T cell repertoires in COVID-19. This clonotype originated in a young woman who had recovered from COVID-19. The V and J genes are TRBV5-1 and TRBJ1-1, with D unclear. The specimen sequenced was PBMCs or T cells enriched from blood (not recorded which). Written as DNA, the CDR3 is TGCGCCAGCAGGGTAGGAGACGACACTGAAGCTTTCTTT. Translated, it gives CASRVGDDTEAFF.